These 16 T cell receptor beta chains share one sample of origin, sequenced in a study of T-cell memory formation after mild COVID-19. TCRdb processed the 5' RACE reads anew with MiXCR; each CDR3 protein has one entry. The sample consists of hundreds of thousands of distinct CDR3 sequences, 12% to 15% of them appearing once. The sequenced sample consisted of PBMCs or a T cell subset sorted from them (not recorded which). The receptors stem from a man in his late teens or twenties who had mild COVID-19 (a few samples of this study predate the infection). Cell type and time point are not known.

There are a few counts of this clonotype. The chain is built from TRBV12-3 or TRBV12-4 and TRBJ1-2; D may be TRBD1 (5 bases). The CDR3 is made up of 14 amino acids. Trimming left V 6 bases short and J 7 bases short, with 18 bases between. Written as DNA, the CDR3 is TGTGCCAGCAGCCAGGGTTCTGGAGAAAGTGGCTACACCTTC. Translation: CASSQGSGESGYTF.

V and J are TRBV9 and TRBJ2-1, with D uncertain. The germline V and J ends were trimmed by 0 bases and 7 bases, with 17 bases remaining between them. Germline CDR1 is SGDLS and CDR2 is YYNGEE. CDR3 size: 16 residues. CDR3 region: CASSVAGQNVGNEQFF. For the CDR3, the DNA is TGTGCCAGCAGCGTAGCTGGCCAAAATGTGGGGAATGAGCAGTTCTTC.

This clonotype came up a few times. The germline gene is not matched at one end of the junction; a read error may be the cause. V gene TRBV4-2 combines with J gene TRBJ2-3; no firm D call. Per germline, CDR1 LGHNA and CDR2 YNFKEQ. The CDR3 runs to 15 residues. Written as DNA, the CDR3 is TGTGCCAGCAGCCAAGCCGCGGTCGGCACTGATACGCAGTATTTT. Amino acid sequence: CASSQAAVGTDTQYF.

The sample holds many counts of this clonotype. V gene TRBV6-1 combines with J gene TRBJ2-5; D gene ambiguous. The CDR3 totals 13 residues. The V gene lost 3 bases and the J gene lost 8 bases, with 13 bases spanning the gap. Germline V CDR1 and CDR2: MNHNS, SASEGT. CDR3 coding DNA: TGTGCCAGCAGTGACTCTGTCCCCTATACCCAGTACTTC. Its protein product is CASSDSVPYTQYF.

This clonotype was seen more than once but under ten times. The chain joins TRBV5-1 to TRBJ2-7, with D tentatively TRBD1 (6 bases). The CDR3 sequence is 13 residues long. Germline V gene data show CDR1 as SGHRS and CDR2 as YFSETQ. The V and J ends lost 5 bases and 3 bases respectively, with 12 bases between them. Here the CDR3 DNA reads TGCGCCAGCAGGCCAACAGGGAACTACGAGCAGTACTTC. As protein: CASRPTGNYEQYF. The full variable domain, rest sourced from reference TRBV5-1 and TRBJ2-7, is KAGVTQTPRYLIKTRGQQVTLSCSPISGHRSVSWYQQTPGQGLQFLFEYFSETQRNKGNFPGRFSGRQFSNSRSEMNVSTLELGDSALYLCASRPTGNYEQYFGPGTRLTVT.

The rearrangement uses TRBV29-1 and TRBJ2-3; a possible D gene is TRBD1 (7 bases). Germline assignment: CDR1 SQVTM and CDR2 ANQGSEA. The V end lost 3 bases, the J end lost 7 bases, and 11 bases lay between the germline ends. The CDR3 sequence is 12 residues long. The CDR3 DNA reads TGCAGCGTTGACAGGGGGGTAAATACGCAGTATTTT. Protein product: CSVDRGVNTQYF.

Comment on this clonotype: Just one base apart from a much larger clone, this may be a read error. The gene calls are TRBV13 and TRBJ2-3; D not certain. Germline V lookup: CDR1 PRHDT, CDR2 FYEKMQ (reference sequence). There are 13 residues in the CDR3. V lost 8 bases, J lost 1 base, and 10 bases lay in between. CDR3 sequence reads: CASRSPGTDTQYF. Written as DNA, the CDR3 is TGTGCCAGCCGCTCTCCGGGCACAGATACGCAGTATTTT.

This clonotype was detected only a few times. V gene TRBV5-1 combines with J gene TRBJ2-2; a weak D match, TRBD2 (5 bases). V was shortened by 0 bases and J by 8 bases, with 11 bases between the two germline ends. In germline, CDR1 is SGHRS, CDR2 YFSETQ. The CDR3 runs to 14 residues. CDR3 in DNA: TGCGCCAGCAGCTTGGAAGCGAGGGCGGGGGAGCTGTTTTTT. It specifies CASSLEARAGELFF. The full variable domain, in which reference TRBV5-1 and TRBJ2-2 provide the parts outside the CDR3, is KAGVTQTPRYLIKTRGQQVTLSCSPISGHRSVSWYQQTPGQGLQFLFEYFSETQRNKGNFPGRFSGRQFSNSRSEMNVSTLELGDSALYLCASSLEARAGELFFGEGSRLTVL.

The J gene is TRBJ2-1, the V gene TRBV6-2 or TRBV6-3, with 13 bases matching TRBD2. Germline V gene sequence: CDR1 MNHEY, CDR2 SVGEGT. Unmatched junction bases numbered 7, after V lost 4 bases and J lost 4 bases. The CDR3 spans 17 residues. The CDR3 sequence: CASSFPPGLAGYNEQFF. The CDR3 DNA reads as TGTGCCAGCAGTTTCCCGCCGGGACTAGCGGGGTACAATGAGCAGTTCTTC.

This chain connects TRBV11-2 to TRBJ1-1, with a weak D call TRBD1 (5 bases). The length of the CDR3 is 15 residues. Germline CDR1 SGHAT, CDR2 FQNNGV. Trimming stripped 1 base from V and 0 bases from J, with 9 bases between. The CDR3 DNA reads as TGTGCCAGCAGCTTAGGGGACGGGATGAACACTGAAGCTTTCTTT. Amino acids: CASSLGDGMNTEAFF.

This clonotype came up a few times. The rearrangement uses TRBV7-2 and TRBJ1-6; weak D call: TRBD1 (5 bases). The CDR3 is 16 amino acids. V gave up 1 base and J gave up 4 bases, with 11 bases separating them. The germline gives CDR1 SGHTA, CDR2 FQGNSA. CDR3 nucleotides: TGTGCCAGCAGCTTAGGGGGCCTTGGGTATAATTCACCCCTCCACTTT. Its protein is CASSLGGLGYNSPLHF.

This clonotype was found a few times. The V gene is TRBV7-9, the J gene TRBJ2-2, with a tentative D call TRBD1 (6 bases). V lost 6 bases and J 7 bases, leaving 12 bases between the germline ends. CDR3 length: 13 residues. The germline gives CDR1 SEHNR, CDR2 FQNEAQ (reference sequence). CDR3 DNA sequence: TGTGCCAGCAGTCACAGGGACCACGGGGAGCTGTTTTTT. Translating it yields CASSHRDHGELFF.

This chain links TRBV11-2 with TRBJ2-3; D gene uncertain. The CDR3 sequence is 13 residues long. Trimming removed 5 bases at V and 2 bases at J, with 8 bases between. In germline, CDR1 is SGHAT, CDR2 FQNNGV. In nucleotides, the CDR3 is TGTGCCAGCAGCGCCACAGACACAGATACGCAGTATTTT. Translation gives CASSATDTDTQYF.

The chain joins TRBV12-3 or TRBV12-4 to TRBJ2-1; 8 bases agree with TRBD1. This CDR3 comprises 14 residues. Germline trimming cut 6 bases from V and 9 bases from J; bases unmatched to any gene: 10. The CDR3 nucleotides are TGTGCCAGCAGCACCGGACAGGGAGCGGGTGAGCAGTTCTTC. It is translated as CASSTGQGAGEQFF.

This rearrangement joins TRBV25-1 to TRBJ2-7; D unresolved. The germline V gene encodes CDR1 MGHDK and CDR2 SYGVNS. Trimming took 1 base from V and 3 from J, leaving 13 bases between them. The CDR3 has 15 amino acids. CDR3: CASSESLDGLYEQYF. In DNA form, the CDR3 reads TGTGCCAGCAGTGAATCCTTGGACGGGCTCTACGAGCAGTACTTC.

The J gene is TRBJ1-2, the V gene TRBV29-1, with D tentatively TRBD1 (5 bases). Germline lookup yields CDR1 SQVTM and CDR2 ANQGSEA. The CDR3 has 15 residues. Trimming pared 5 bases from V and 3 bases from J, leaving 19 bases between. The CDR3 sequence: CSVSPRLVRDYGYTF. CDR3 bases: TGCAGCGTTTCCCCCCGGTTGGTCAGGGACTATGGCTACACCTTC.